This T cell receptor beta chain was sequenced during a study of blood T cell repertoires in COVID-19. Study summary: Acute and convalescent COVID-19 specimens originated in the United States, Italy and Spain.

Sequencing was performed with immunoSEQ multiplex PCR; in TCRdb, only in-frame clones are kept and a portion is missing. The sample has 350,000 to 450,000 clones; 75% to 90% are singletons. Germline CDR1 WNHNN, CDR2 SYGVQD (reference sequence). V gave up 7 bases and J gave up 2 bases, with 12 bases separating them. The CDR3 loop spans 14 amino acids. The chain is built from TRBV10-1 and TRBJ1-5, with D tentatively TRBD1 (5 bases). Input material: peripheral blood. The sequence came from a woman aged 40-49 years with COVID-19, enrolled during active disease. The CDR3, as DNA: TGCGCCAGCAATGGGGGGATCGGCAATCAGCCCCAGCATTTT. This sequence encodes CASNGGIGNQPQHF.